This record looks at one T cell receptor (beta chain) sequence and its context. Its antigen is unknown. The V segment lost 7 bases and the J segment 2 bases; nucleotides outside the gene matches: 4. The CDR3 runs 14 residues. The germline V gene has CDR1 MNHEY and CDR2 SMNVEV (reference sequence). The entry originates in a study of cytomegalovirus exposure and HLA in healthy donors. Study overall: Of roughly 400 genotyped donors, roughly 81% grouped in the Caucasian-associated ancestry cluster.

Primers: 60 Vbeta forward and 13 Jbeta reverse. Produced via immunoSEQ multiplex PCR; TCRdb's table is partial and in-frame only. The sample includes some 110,000 clones, roughly 76% of them seen just once. Whole-study results and caveats: Reportedly, HLA-A and HLA-B alleles of most subjects were accurately predicted from TCR beta. In vitro confirmation showed three CMV-associated chains to be CMV antigen specific. A missense variant in DCLRE1C was later tied to TCR beta V- and J-gene trimming.

The TCR was taken from a man in his fifties in good health and CMV-seropositive. The chain couples TRBV27 to TRBJ2-7; 11 nucleotides match TRBD2. Sequenced sample: PBMCs. The CDR3 here is CASKLSGRAYEQYF. The CDR3, as DNA: TGTGCCAGCAAACTTAGCGGGAGGGCCTACGAGCAGTACTTC.